This entry lists 23 T cell receptor beta chains sequenced from one sample in a study of blood T cells in healthy people across ages. A second roughly 6 to 12 cycle PCR used barcoded and J-beta primers. TCRdb itself ran the 5' RACE reads through MiXCR, one entry per CDR3 protein. The sample consists of 650,000 to 700,000 distinct CDR3 sequences, 52% of them appearing once. The source material was blood. The source is a woman of 80 years or more in good health.

The gene calls are TRBV7-2 and TRBJ1-4; 8 nucleotides agree with TRBD1. The CDR3 has 15 amino acids. Germline CDR1 and CDR2: SGHTA and FQGNSA. The V gene end was trimmed by 0 bases and the J gene end by 7 bases; junction bases not matched to a gene: 4. Here the CDR3 reads CASSLAGTGPEKLFF. CDR3 in DNA: TGTGCCAGCAGCTTAGCCGGGACAGGCCCTGAAAAACTGTTTTTT. Variable domain in full (rest from reference TRBV7-2 and TRBJ1-4): GAGVSQSPSNKVTEKGKDVELRCDPISGHTALYWYRQSLGQGLEFLIYFQGNSAPDKSGLPSDRFSAERTGGSVSTLTIQRTQQEDSAVYLCASSLAGTGPEKLFFGSGTQLSVL.

This clonotype was detected many times. The chain recombines TRBV5-1 with TRBJ2-7; possible D gene TRBD2, 5 bases. This CDR3 is 15 amino acids long. Germline V lookup: CDR1 SGHRS, CDR2 YFSETQ. The V and J ends lost 4 bases and 5 bases respectively, with 19 bases between them. Written as DNA, the CDR3 is TGCGCCAGCAGCACCGCGCCGGGGTCGCACGACGAGCAGTACTTC. Translation: CASSTAPGSHDEQYF.

The rearrangement uses TRBV2 and TRBJ1-1; D uncertain. The CDR3 runs 13 residues. CDR1 and CDR2 (germline): SNHLY, FYNNEI. With 6 bases removed from V and 0 bases from J, the gap between germline ends came to 8 bases. CDR3 DNA sequence: TGTGCCAGCAGGGGGAACTTGAACACTGAAGCTTTCTTT. Its translation is CASRGNLNTEAFF.

The chain has TRBV6-6 and TRBJ1-2; D gene ambiguous. The CDR3 is 15 amino acids. Germline CDR1 is MNHNY and CDR2 is SVGAGI (reference sequence). V lost 2 bases, J lost 6 bases, and 16 bases lay in between. This CDR3 reads CASSYVRSQDHGYTF. CDR3 DNA: TGTGCCAGCAGTTACGTAAGGAGCCAGGACCATGGCTACACCTTC.

This sequence joins TRBV27 and TRBJ2-1, with D unclear. Germline V gene lookup returns CDR1 MNHEY and CDR2 SMNVEV (reference sequence). Trimming left V 2 bases short and J 8 bases short, with 10 bases between. This CDR3 is built from 13 residues. The CDR3 nucleotides read TGTGCCAGCAGTTTACCCCAGGCGGATGAGCAGTTCTTC. This sequence encodes CASSLPQADEQFF.

This clonotype has just one count. This chain uses TRBV7-9 with TRBJ2-1; 7 bases map to TRBD1. The closer fit of TRBJ2-7 to the DNA end suggests the J call may be wrong. Germline V gives CDR1 SEHNR, CDR2 FQNEAQ (reference sequence). The CDR3 has 15 amino acids. CDR3 sequence: CASSLAGGRLNEQYF. The CDR3 region has the DNA TGTGCCAGCAGCTTAGCAGGGGGCCGTTTAAACGAGCAGTACTTC.

The genes are TRBV15 and TRBJ1-3; D is unresolved. V lost 1 base and J 0 bases, leaving 4 bases between the germline ends. The V gene's germline CDR1 is LNHNV and CDR2 YYDKDF (reference sequence). CDR3 length: 14 amino acids. The CDR3 DNA is TGTGCCACCAGCAGAGGGACCTCTGGAAACACCATATATTTT. This translates into CATSRGTSGNTIYF.

Turning to this clonotype: Given a much more abundant clone one base away, this may be a read error. The chain has TRBV7-3 and TRBJ2-3, with D possibly matching TRBD2 (6 bases). The CDR3 consists of 13 residues. V gave up 5 bases and J gave up 9 bases, with 15 bases separating them. The germline CDR1 and CDR2 sequences are SGHTA and FQGTGA. CDR3 region: CASSQDWGETQYF. The CDR3 region has the DNA TGTGCCAGCAGCCAAGACTGGGGGGAGACGCAGTATTTT.

CDR3 DNA: TGTGCCAGCGGGGTCGGGGGCACCGGGGAGCTGTTTTTT. Translation: CASGVGGTGELFF. The V gene is TRBV6-5, the J gene TRBJ2-2; D perhaps matches TRBD2 (6 bases). With 8 bases removed from V and 4 bases from J, the gap between germline ends came to 11 bases. The CDR3 contains 13 residues. CDR1 and CDR2 (germline): MNHEY, SVGAGI.

This clonotype was seen only once. The J gene is TRBJ1-2, the V gene TRBV20-1; a weak D match, TRBD1 (5 bases). The CDR3 consists of 15 residues. CDR1 DFQATT and CDR2 SNEGSKA come from the germline V gene (reference sequence). V lost 2 bases, J lost 6 bases, and 19 bases lay in between. The CDR3: CSARPYYQGKDGYTF. Here the CDR3 DNA reads TGCAGTGCTAGACCTTATTATCAGGGTAAAGATGGCTACACCTTC.

The V call is TRBV4-1, the J call TRBJ2-1; 7 bases are shared with TRBD2. With V trimmed by 5 bases and J by 5 bases, 9 bases remained unmatched. Germline CDR1 is MGHRA and CDR2 is YSYEKL. This CDR3 comprises 15 residues. In nucleotides, the CDR3 is TGCGCCAGCAGCTCACGACTAGCCCCCCACAATGAGCAGTTCTTC. Translated: CASSSRLAPHNEQFF.

This chain joins TRBV30 and TRBJ1-1, with D possibly TRBD1 on 6 matching bases. Germline V gene sequence: CDR1 GTSNPN, CDR2 SVGIG (reference sequence). CDR3 length: 12 amino acids. CDR3 sequence reads: CASDSGGTEAFF. For the CDR3, the DNA is TGTGCGTCGGACAGCGGGGGCACTGAAGCTTTCTTT.

This clonotype showed up just once. This may stem from a read error, because a much larger clone lies one nucleotide away. The chain joins TRBV20-1 to TRBJ2-7; D is unclear. V shed 6 bases and J shed 7 bases, with 19 bases lying between them. Germline CDR1 and CDR2: DFQATT and SNEGSKA (reference sequence). This CDR3 has 13 residues. Here the CDR3 DNA reads TGCAGTGCCAGGAGAGACCCCTACAATGAGCAGTACTTC. Its translation is CSARRDPYNEQYF.

The sample holds a few counts of this clonotype. The chain links TRBV7-9 to TRBJ1-5; D unresolved. The ends were cut back, 3 bases at V and 9 bases at J, with 12 bases in the middle. This CDR3 has 13 amino acids. CDR1 is SEHNR, CDR2 FQNEAQ, per germline (reference sequence). The CDR3 protein is CASSFEDLGPQHF. The CDR3, as DNA: TGTGCCAGCAGCTTCGAAGATCTAGGGCCCCAGCATTTT.

This rearrangement joins TRBV27 to TRBJ1-2; 8 bases are a match to TRBD1. Per germline, CDR1 MNHEY and CDR2 SMNVEV (reference sequence). The CDR3 has 16 amino acids. With V trimmed by 5 bases and J by 2 bases, 10 bases remained unmatched. CDR3 sequence: CASSPYPQGANYGYTF. CDR3 nucleotide sequence: TGTGCCAGCAGTCCCTACCCCCAGGGGGCGAACTATGGCTACACCTTC.

This clonotype was observed many times. V gene TRBV12-3 or TRBV12-4 combines with J gene TRBJ2-1; perhaps TRBD1 as D (5 bases). Trimming took off 7 bases at V and 6 bases at J, with 13 bases between the two ends. The CDR3 spans 13 residues. Here the CDR3 DNA reads TGTGCCAGCAAAAAGCAGGGTCGCAATGAGCAGTTCTTC. This gives the protein CASKKQGRNEQFF.

This clonotype came up many times. Possible read error: a much larger clone is one base away. The chain employs TRBV5-1 and TRBJ2-5; D is ambiguous. CDR1 is SGHRS, CDR2 YFSETQ, per germline. Trimming removed 6 bases at V and 11 bases at J, with 14 bases between. CDR3 length: 11 residues. The CDR3: CASILDNEQYF. CDR3 DNA: TGCGCCAGCATCCTCGACAATGAGCAGTACTTC.

The V call is TRBV6-2 or TRBV6-3, the J call TRBJ2-1; the match to TRBD2 covers 8 bases. The V gene's germline CDR1 is MNHEY and CDR2 SVGEGT. There are 12 residues in the CDR3. V lost 4 bases to trimming and J lost 10 bases; unmatched junction nucleotides: 3. The CDR3: CASSSRLAEQFF. In DNA, the CDR3 is TGTGCCAGCAGTTCCAGACTAGCGGAGCAGTTCTTC.

The V call is TRBV5-1, the J call TRBJ2-1; D is undetermined. The CDR3 spans 13 residues. V dropped 0 bases and J dropped 9 bases, with 10 bases sitting between them. From germline, CDR1 is SGHRS and CDR2 YFSETQ. CDR3 loop: CASSLEPRSEQFF. The CDR3 DNA sequence: TGCGCCAGCAGCTTGGAGCCTCGTTCTGAGCAGTTCTTC.

The chain recombines TRBV20-1 with TRBJ2-1, with a weak D call TRBD1 (7 bases). The V end was cut by 2 bases, the J end by 2 bases, with 13 bases between. The germline CDR1 and CDR2 sequences are DFQATT and SNEGSKA (reference sequence). The CDR3 spans 15 residues. CDR3 coding DNA: TGCAGTGCTAGACAGGACAGGACTACCTACAATGAGCAGTTCTTC. Amino acids: CSARQDRTTYNEQFF.

This clonotype was seen a few times. The chain carries TRBV29-1 and TRBJ1-6, with D possibly TRBD1 on 5 matching bases. V shed 7 bases and J shed 0 bases, with 10 bases lying between them. This CDR3 has 14 residues. Germline V gives CDR1 SQVTM, CDR2 ANQGSEA. The CDR3 region has the DNA TGCAGCGCCCAGGGAAGCTCCTATAATTCACCCCTCCACTTT. This gives the protein CSAQGSSYNSPLHF.

This clonotype has at least ten counts. The V call is TRBV6-5, the J call TRBJ2-1; the D call may be TRBD1 or TRBD2 (5 bases each). V was trimmed by 2 bases and J by 4 bases, leaving 9 bases between them. Germline CDR1 and CDR2: MNHEY and SVGAGI. This CDR3 is 14 amino acids long. The CDR3 protein is CASSYGTVYNEQFF. The CDR3 coding sequence is TGTGCCAGCAGTTACGGGACCGTATACAATGAGCAGTTCTTC.

Ten or more counts support this clonotype. This chain links TRBV29-1 with TRBJ1-1, with 9 bases that match TRBD1. The CDR3 has 12 amino acids. CDR1 and CDR2 from the germline V gene are SQVTM and ANQGSEA. The trim removed 6 bases at V and 5 bases at J, leaving 4 bases unmatched. CDR3 protein: CSVQGAYTEAFF. CDR3 DNA sequence: TGCAGCGTACAGGGGGCATATACTGAAGCTTTCTTT. Complete variable domain (other parts from reference TRBV29-1 and TRBJ1-1): SAVISQKPSRDICQRGTSLTIQCQVDSQVTMMFWYRQQPGQSLTLIATANQGSEATYESGFVIDKFPISRPNLTFSTLTVSNMSPEDSSIYLCSVQGAYTEAFFGQGTRLTVV.